These T cell receptor beta chains were read from a single sample in a study of vaccination and CD4 T cells after COVID-19. MiXCR, run by TCRdb on the PCR reads, gives a single entry per CDR3 protein. The sample carries about 20,000 distinct CDR3 sequences, over 40% recorded once. Antigen specificity for these receptors is unknown. The sample was CD4+ T cells from blood, cultured in vitro. These receptors were obtained from a human donor who had recovered from COVID-19. CDR3s include the opening cysteine and the closing phenylalanine or tryptophan. Fields, in order: D gene, clone size, J gene, V gene, CDR3 protein, CDR3 DNA. A D gene is named only where the DNA matches it firmly. Only some rows state a clone size, as once, few, many or a class for expanded clones.

D: TRBD2; size: few; J: TRBJ2-1; V: TRBV6-5; CDR3: CASSSRGTSGVSYNEQFF; DNA: TGTGCCAGCAGTTCCAGAGGGACTAGCGGGGTCTCCTACAATGAGCAGTTCTTC
D: TRBD2; size: NA; J: TRBJ2-3; V: TRBV15; CDR3: CAASRDRRAGATQYF; DNA: TGTGCCGCCAGCAGAGATAGGAGGGCGGGAGCTACGCAGTATTTT
D: TRBD1; size: NA; J: TRBJ2-5; V: TRBV7-6; CDR3: CASSLASAGTVGQETQYF; DNA: TGTGCCAGCAGCTTAGCTTCCGCCGGGACAGTGGGCCAAGAGACCCAGTACTTC
D: NA; size: once; J: TRBJ2-6; V: TRBV5-3; CDR3: CARSLIDFSGANVLTF; DNA: TGTGCCAGAAGCTTGATTGACTTCTCTGGGGCCAACGTCCTGACTTTC
D: TRBD2; size: NA; J: TRBJ2-5; V: TRBV7-7; CDR3: CASSFRLAGQETQYF; DNA: TGTGCTAGCAGCTTCCGACTAGCGGGGCAAGAGACCCAGTACTTC
D: NA; size: NA; J: TRBJ1-5; V: TRBV19; CDR3: CASTRWTRGVQPQHF; DNA: TGTGCCAGTACCCGCTGGACTCGGGGTGTTCAGCCCCAGCATTTT
D: TRBD2; size: few; J: TRBJ2-3; V: TRBV11-3; CDR3: CASSFISHSGGRSTDTQYF; DNA: TGTGCCAGCAGCTTCATCTCTCATAGCGGGGGGCGAAGCACAGATACGCAGTATTTT
D: TRBD1; size: medium-sized; J: TRBJ1-3; V: TRBV5-1; CDR3: CASSPLKTGGSGNTIYF; DNA: TGCGCCAGCAGCCCTCTGAAAACAGGGGGCTCTGGAAACACCATATATTTT
D: NA; size: few; J: TRBJ1-5; V: TRBV19; CDR3: CASSIASGGRLNQPQHF; DNA: TGTGCCAGTAGTATAGCGAGCGGGGGGAGGCTCAATCAGCCCCAGCATTTT
D: TRBD1; size: few; J: TRBJ1-5; V: TRBV19; CDR3: CASSGDQGARQPQHF; DNA: TGTGCCAGTAGCGGGGACCAGGGGGCGCGACAGCCCCAGCATTTT
D: TRBD2; size: few; J: TRBJ2-2; V: TRBV7-2; CDR3: CASSPSGGRTGELFF; DNA: TGTGCCAGCAGTCCCTCGGGAGGACGCACCGGGGAGCTGTTTTTT
D: NA; size: NA; J: TRBJ2-2; V: TRBV9; CDR3: CASSYGRNTGELFF; DNA: TGTGCCAGCAGCTATGGACGTAACACCGGGGAGCTGTTTTTT
D: TRBD2; size: NA; J: TRBJ2-1; V: TRBV6-2/TRBV6-3; CDR3: CASSLSGGSYNEQFF; DNA: TGTGCCAGCAGTCTGAGCGGGGGCTCCTACAATGAGCAGTTCTTC
D: NA; size: NA; J: TRBJ1-5; V: TRBV28; CDR3: CASSLPQGGQPQHF; DNA: TGTGCCAGCAGTTTACCGCAGGGTGGACAGCCCCAGCATTTT
D: TRBD1; size: few; J: TRBJ1-2; V: TRBV5-4; CDR3: CASSARTGGVYGYTF; DNA: TGTGCCAGCAGCGCTCGGACAGGGGGCGTTTATGGCTACACCTTC
D: NA; size: NA; J: TRBJ1-5; V: TRBV5-5; CDR3: CASSLRGRGSNQPQHF; DNA: TGTGCCAGCAGCTTGCGGGGTAGGGGGAGTAACCAGCCCCAGCATTTT
D: NA; size: few; J: TRBJ1-5; V: TRBV19; CDR3: CASSGGHRAGNQPQHF; DNA: TGTGCCAGTAGTGGCGGACACAGGGCCGGCAATCAGCCCCAGCATTTT
D: TRBD2; size: NA; J: TRBJ2-1; V: TRBV28; CDR3: CASRASGSNEQFF; DNA: TGTGCCAGCAGGGCTAGCGGGAGTAATGAGCAGTTCTTC
D: NA; size: NA; J: TRBJ2-1; V: TRBV6-4; CDR3: CASSDSTSKQFF; DNA: TGTGCCAGCAGTGATTCAACGTCTAAGCAGTTCTTC
D: NA; size: once; J: TRBJ1-2; V: TRBV5-1; CDR3: CASSLGLEANYGYTF; DNA: TGCGCCAGCAGCTTGGGGTTGGAAGCTAACTATGGCTACACCTTC
D: NA; size: once; J: TRBJ2-3; V: TRBV20-1; CDR3: CSARNRVVSTDTQYF; DNA: TGCAGTGCTAGGAACAGGGTAGTCAGCACAGATACGCAGTATTTT
D: NA; size: NA; J: TRBJ1-5; V: TRBV6-2/TRBV6-3; CDR3: CASSYVGSNQPQHF; DNA: TGTGCCAGCAGTTACGTTGGCAGCAATCAGCCCCAGCATTTT
D: TRBD2; size: NA; J: TRBJ2-3; V: TRBV9; CDR3: CASSVGRLAGAGGADTQYF; DNA: TGTGCCAGCAGCGTAGGGAGACTAGCGGGAGCTGGGGGGGCAGATACGCAGTATTTT
D: NA; size: NA; J: TRBJ1-5; V: TRBV27; CDR3: CASSLTVNQPQHF; DNA: TGTGCCAGCAGTTTGACAGTTAATCAGCCCCAGCATTTT
D: NA; size: NA; J: TRBJ1-5; V: TRBV6-2/TRBV6-3; CDR3: CASSYSTGIVIQPQHF; DNA: TGTGCCAGCAGTTACTCAACAGGGATAGTCATTCAGCCCCAGCATTTT
D: NA; size: NA; J: TRBJ1-5; V: TRBV12-3/TRBV12-4; CDR3: CASSFGGRSAQPQHF; DNA: TGTGCCAGCAGTTTCGGGGGTAGGAGTGCTCAGCCCCAGCATTTT
D: NA; size: NA; J: TRBJ2-1; V: TRBV27; CDR3: CASSPIQAYNEQFF; DNA: TGTGCCAGCAGCCCAATTCAGGCCTACAATGAGCAGTTCTTC
D: NA; size: once; J: TRBJ1-1; V: TRBV20-1; CDR3: CSARDMGGRDAWDGEAFF; DNA: TGCAGTGCTAGAGATATGGGAGGGAGGGACGCATGGGATGGTGAAGCTTTCTTT
D: NA; size: few; J: TRBJ1-1; V: TRBV19; CDR3: CASIPAAGQIMNTEAFF; DNA: TGTGCCAGTATCCCCGCAGCCGGGCAGATTATGAACACTGAAGCTTTCTTT
D: NA; size: NA; J: TRBJ1-1; V: TRBV20-1; CDR3: CSARDGGNTEAFF; DNA: TGCAGTGCTAGAGACGGGGGGAACACTGAAGCTTTCTTT
D: TRBD1; size: NA; J: TRBJ2-1; V: TRBV29-1; CDR3: CSVGQGQGGNEQFF; DNA: TGCAGCGTGGGCCAGGGACAGGGGGGAAATGAGCAGTTCTTC
D: NA; size: few; J: TRBJ1-5; V: TRBV20-1; CDR3: CSARDMRSGGVGFQPQHF; DNA: TGCAGTGCTAGAGATATGAGGAGCGGAGGGGTCGGGTTCCAGCCCCAGCATTTT
D: NA; size: once; J: TRBJ1-5; V: TRBV5-1; CDR3: CASSLGTGNQPQHF; DNA: TGCGCCAGCAGCTTGGGGACCGGCAATCAGCCCCAGCATTTT